A selection of T cell receptor beta chains follows, all from one sample in a study of immune evolution from preneoplasia to lung adenocarcinoma. Measured with immunoSEQ multiplex PCR; TCRdb has only the in-frame clones, and not every one. The data contain tens of thousands of clones, roughly four fifths of them singletons. The specimen was FFPE invasive lung adenocarcinoma tissue. Source of these receptors: a person in their sixties or seventies with lung adenocarcinoma. Each CDR3 is given without its conserved first and last residue. A D gene is named only where the DNA matches it firmly.

TRBJ2-3	NA	TRBV2	ASSGQTATDTQY
TRBJ2-5	NA	TRBV7-2	ASSAGATLQETQY
TRBJ2-4	TRBD1	TRBV5-4	ASSLPGQGDAIQY
TRBJ1-1	NA	TRBV11-3	ASSTQSRTAF
TRBJ2-2	NA	TRBV6-4	ASGNTGELF
TRBJ1-2	NA	TRBV14	ASSQDWARDPDGYT
TRBJ1-1	NA	TRBV6-1	ASSPDTEAF
TRBJ1-5	NA	TRBV6-6	ASSYGSPSHQPQH
TRBJ1-4	NA	TRBV2	ASSGVGEKLF
TRBJ1-4	TRBD1	TRBV27	ASSSRLTWDSLNEKLF
TRBJ2-7	NA	TRBV19	ASSPARGASYEQY
TRBJ2-1	TRBD2	TRBV5-4	ASSFVAGDGNEQF
TRBJ2-5	NA	TRBV18	ASSLVMRGGETQY
TRBJ1-3	NA	TRBV30	AWSVFGNTIY
TRBJ2-3	NA	TRBV5-1	ASSLTGLDTQY
TRBJ2-1	NA	TRBV5-1	ASSHQQGLPYNEQF
TRBJ1-2	NA	TRBV6-5	ASSSLGGRAYGYT
TRBJ1-2	NA	TRBV7-9	ASSPRTGINYGYT
TRBJ2-3	NA	TRBV4-1	ASSPQDRLGSTDTQY
TRBJ2-1	TRBD2	TRBV5-1	ASSSGLAGGHNEQF
TRBJ2-1	NA	TRBV7-8	ASSLTTRKIYNEQF
TRBJ2-3	NA	TRBV28	ASSQAAAGDGTDTQY
TRBJ2-3	TRBD1	TRBV19	ASSGLRQGARDTQY
TRBJ1-1	NA	TRBV6-1	ASSANYRARGSEAF
TRBJ1-5	NA	TRBV19	ASSIRYSNQPQH
TRBJ2-1	NA	TRBV18	ASSPPIWDQAQYEQF
TRBJ2-2	TRBD1	TRBV19	ASIDPDRVNTGELF
TRBJ2-2	NA	TRBV30	AWSVSRISGELF
TRBJ2-7	NA	TRBV4-2	ASSRQVRLADSGSREQY
TRBJ2-7	NA	TRBV27	ASTLGPSYEQY
TRBJ2-4	NA	TRBV28	ASTQEAVGIQY